The 27 T cell receptor beta chains in this list originate from one sample, sequenced in a study of T cell responses to AZD1222 COVID-19 vaccine. Repertoires were generated with immunoSEQ multiplex PCR, while TCRdb's copy carries only in-frame clones and drops some. The table includes roughly 49,000 clones, roughly 87% detected once. The starting material was peripheral blood, obtained 28 days after the second AZD1222 dose. The source is an adult who received the AZD1222 COVID-19 vaccine.

Concerning this clone itself: A junction end diverges from the germline sequence, so it may reflect a read error. V and J are TRBV14 and TRBJ2-1; D unclear. The CDR3 consists of 15 residues. CDR1 SGHDN and CDR2 FVKESK come from the germline V gene. CDR3 region: CASSPSLSIYDEQFF. In nucleotides, the CDR3 is TGTGCCAGCAGCCCAAGCCTGTCTATCTACGATGAGCAGTTCTTC. The full variable domain, rest sourced from reference TRBV14 and TRBJ2-1, is EAGVTQFPSHSVIEKGQTVTLRCDPISGHDNLYWYRRVMGKEIKFLLHFVKESKQDESGMPNNRFLAERTGGTYSTLKVQPAELEDSGVYFCASSPSLSIYDEQFFGPGTRLTVL.

This clone showed up just once. The J gene is TRBJ1-1, the V gene TRBV5-1; 8 nucleotides align to TRBD1. The CDR3 runs to 17 residues. V trimming: 0 bases; J trimming: 1 base; junction bases outside the gene matches: 8. The germline V gene encodes CDR1 SGHRS and CDR2 YFSETQ. Written as DNA, the CDR3 is TGCGCCAGCAGCTTGGGGACAGGGCGGGGAAGGAACACTGAAGCTTTCTTT. Translating gives CASSLGTGRGRNTEAFF.

V is TRBV6-5 and J is TRBJ2-2; maybe TRBD1 (5 bases). CDR1 and CDR2 (germline): MNHEY, SVGAGI. V lost 7 bases, J lost 2 bases, and 11 bases lay in between. CDR3 size: 14 residues. The CDR3 nucleotides read TGTGCCAGCATTCAGGACAAAAACACCGGGGAGCTGTTTTTT. This gives the protein CASIQDKNTGELFF.

The J gene is TRBJ2-1, the V gene TRBV5-8; 12 nucleotides line up with TRBD2. J lost 7 bases, V lost 0 bases, and 5 bases had no gene match. Germline loops: CDR1 SGHTS, CDR2 YDEGEE. The CDR3 loop spans 16 amino acids. This CDR3 reads CASSLGLAGVWNEQFF. CDR3 bases: TGTGCCAGCAGCTTGGGACTAGCGGGAGTTTGGAATGAGCAGTTCTTC.

This chain connects TRBV10-3 to TRBJ2-2; D possibly uses TRBD1 or TRBD2 (5 bases each). With 2 bases removed from V and 6 bases from J, the gap between germline ends came to 10 bases. The CDR3 is 14 amino acids. Germline assignment: CDR1 ENHRY and CDR2 SYGVKD. The CDR3 sequence: CAISEGTNPGELFF. CDR3 DNA: TGTGCCATCAGTGAGGGGACCAACCCCGGGGAGCTGTTTTTT.

In its sample, this clone was seen a few times. The chain is built from TRBV9 and TRBJ1-5; D remains ambiguous. The CDR3 is made up of 15 amino acids. V lost 3 bases, J lost 4 bases, and 14 bases lay in between. CDR1 is SGDLS, CDR2 YYNGEE, per germline. CDR3 sequence (DNA): TGTGCCAGCAGCGCAGACGGTCACGTTAATCAGCCCCAGCATTTT. Translated, it gives CASSADGHVNQPQHF.

The genes are TRBV19 and TRBJ2-2; 9 nucleotides agree with TRBD2. The ends lost 7 bases at V and 13 bases at J; junction bases unmatched: 16. This CDR3 contains 15 residues. Germline V gene data show CDR1 as LNHDA and CDR2 as SQIVND (reference sequence). The CDR3 is CASTNLAGGPVRLFF. The CDR3 region has the DNA TGTGCCAGTACCAACCTTGCGGGAGGGCCAGTCCGGCTGTTTTTT. Together with reference TRBV19 and TRBJ2-2, the CDR3 gives the full variable domain: DGGITQSPKYLFRKEGQNVTLSCEQNLNHDAMYWYRQDPGQGLRLIYYSQIVNDFQKGDIAEGYSVSREKKESFPLTVTSAQKNPTAFYLCASTNLAGGPVRLFFGEGSRLTVL.

This clone was recorded a few times. The chain has TRBV2 and TRBJ2-1; D call uncertain. The CDR3 length is 13 residues. The V gene lost 7 bases and the J gene lost 7 bases, with 14 bases spanning the gap. Germline assignment: CDR1 SNHLY and CDR2 FYNNEI. For the CDR3, the DNA is TGTGCCAGCAAGGAACGACCGCCTAATGAGCAGTTCTTC. It specifies CASKERPPNEQFF.

This clone appeared once. V gene TRBV2 combines with J gene TRBJ2-3, with D hard to call. The germline V and J ends were trimmed by 6 bases and 2 bases, with 15 bases remaining between them. In germline, CDR1 is SNHLY, CDR2 FYNNEI. This CDR3 contains 15 residues. CDR3 nucleotide sequence: TGTGCCAGCAGGACCTCCCCCGTAGACACAGATACGCAGTATTTT. Encoded protein: CASRTSPVDTDTQYF.

The chain joins TRBV4-2 to TRBJ2-4, with 13 positions matching TRBD2. V lost 4 bases to trimming and J lost 5 bases; unmatched junction nucleotides: 8. The CDR3 is made up of 17 amino acids. Looked up from germline, CDR1 is LGHNA and CDR2 is YNFKEQ. CDR3 sequence: CASSPQGTSGAQNIQYF. CDR3 DNA: TGTGCCAGCAGCCCTCAGGGGACTAGCGGGGCACAAAACATTCAGTACTTC.

The rearrangement links TRBV30 to TRBJ2-2; unclear D gene. In germline, CDR1 is GTSNPN, CDR2 SVGIG (reference sequence). The CDR3 length is 13 residues. V was trimmed by 0 bases and J by 1 base, leaving 3 bases between them. CDR3 loop: CAWSVQNTGELFF. The CDR3 nucleotides are TGTGCCTGGAGTGTACAGAACACCGGGGAGCTGTTTTTT.

The DNA of the CDR3 is TGTGCCAGCAGCCGCGGGACAGAGCCTTTCACCTTC. Its translation is CASSRGTEPFTF. The V gene is TRBV14, the J gene TRBJ1-2; 7 bases line up with TRBD1. Germline values: CDR1 SGHDN, CDR2 FVKESK. The CDR3 consists of 12 residues. V dropped 4 bases and J dropped 13; count of bases not matched to a gene: 9.

This clone appeared a few times. V gene TRBV29-1 combines with J gene TRBJ2-5, with a weak D call TRBD2 (6 bases). Germline values: CDR1 SQVTM, CDR2 ANQGSEA. The CDR3 consists of 14 residues. Trimming cost V 6 bases and J 5 bases, with 19 bases left between them. The CDR3 sequence is CSVAGASVGETQYF. The CDR3 DNA reads as TGCAGCGTCGCTGGGGCTAGCGTGGGTGAGACCCAGTACTTC.

The gene calls are TRBV7-9 and TRBJ2-1; D gene ambiguous. The CDR3 contains 15 residues. Germline V gene data show CDR1 as SEHNR and CDR2 as FQNEAQ (reference sequence). The V end lost 2 bases, the J end lost 7 bases, and 15 bases lay between the germline ends. The CDR3 loop reads CASSLRPQVGNEQFF. The CDR3 nucleotides read TGTGCCAGCAGCTTAAGGCCCCAGGTTGGGAATGAGCAGTTCTTC. Filled out from reference TRBV7-9 and TRBJ2-1, the complete variable domain reads DTGVSQNPRHKITKRGQNVTFRCDPISEHNRLYWYRQTLGQGPEFLTYFQNEAQLEKSRLLSDRFSAERPKGSFSTLEIQRTEQGDSAMYLCASSLRPQVGNEQFFGPGTRLTVL.

The rearrangement uses TRBV5-1 and TRBJ2-7, with D perhaps matching TRBD2 (7 bases). This CDR3 is 14 amino acids long. Germline CDR1 SGHRS, CDR2 YFSETQ. V lost 3 bases and J 4 bases, leaving 14 bases between the germline ends. CDR3 region: CASSSGDYLYEQYF. The CDR3 DNA reads TGCGCCAGCAGCTCAGGGGACTACCTATACGAGCAGTACTTC.

The chain recombines TRBV5-4 with TRBJ1-1; 10 nucleotides match TRBD1. Looked up from germline, CDR1 is SGHNT and CDR2 is YYREEE (reference sequence). V dropped 9 bases and J dropped 2; count of bases not matched to a gene: 10. The CDR3 has 15 amino acids. As DNA, the CDR3 is TGTGCCACCGAACCGGGACAGGGGCCAAACACTGAAGCTTTCTTT. Translation gives CATEPGQGPNTEAFF.

The chain couples TRBV2 to TRBJ2-1; D is ambiguous. The CDR3 loop spans 14 amino acids. Per germline, CDR1 SNHLY and CDR2 FYNNEI. Trimming left V 7 bases short and J 7 bases short, with 17 bases between. The CDR3 sequence: CASTVIPEVNEQFF. Here the CDR3 DNA reads TGTGCCAGCACTGTCATACCAGAGGTGAATGAGCAGTTCTTC.

The rearrangement uses TRBV28 and TRBJ1-5; D unclear. The V end lost 1 base, the J end lost 2 bases, and 9 bases lay between the germline ends. This CDR3 is 15 amino acids long. Per the germline V gene, CDR1 is MDHEN and CDR2 is SYDVKM. CDR3 DNA: TGTGCCAGCAGTTTATCCCGGATCGGCAATCAGCCCCAGCATTTT. This sequence encodes CASSLSRIGNQPQHF.

CDR3 nucleotides: TGTGCCAGCAATAGACAGGGAGGCGATTCACCCCTCCACTTT. This translates into CASNRQGGDSPLHF. The chain combines TRBV6-5 with TRBJ1-6; TRBD1 matches 7 bases. The CDR3 has 14 amino acids. With V trimmed by 7 bases and J by 8 bases, 8 bases remained unmatched. CDR1 MNHEY and CDR2 SVGAGI come from the germline V gene.

The V and J genes are TRBV3-1 (or the pseudogene TRBV3-2) and TRBJ2-7; the match to TRBD2 covers 13 bases. This CDR3 comprises 18 residues. V dropped 6 bases and J dropped 5; count of bases not matched to a gene: 16. Per germline, CDR1 LGHDT and CDR2 YNNKEL (reference sequence). The DNA of the CDR3 is TGTGCCAGCAGTCCCGGACTAGCGGGAGTTCCCACCAGGGACGAGCAGTACTTC. Translated, it gives CASSPGLAGVPTRDEQYF.

The V call is TRBV5-4, the J call TRBJ1-1, with D possibly matching TRBD1 (6 bases). V lost 3 bases, J lost 1 base, and 10 bases lay in between. The CDR3 runs to 14 residues. Per the germline V gene, CDR1 is SGHNT and CDR2 is YYREEE (reference sequence). DNA for the CDR3: TGTGCCAGCAGCTGGGCCAGGGGGAACACTGAAGCTTTCTTT. Translated, it gives CASSWARGNTEAFF.

The chain employs TRBV28 and TRBJ2-5; TRBD1 agrees at 9 bases. V shed 4 bases and J 7 bases; nucleotides not matched to a gene: 10. The length of the CDR3 is 15 residues. Germline-derived CDR1 and CDR2 are MDHEN and SYDVKM. The CDR3 nucleotides are TGTGCCAGCAGTTACGCGGACAGGGGCCGGGGGACCCAGTACTTC. It codes for CASSYADRGRGTQYF.

The rearrangement uses TRBV19 and TRBJ1-2; TRBD1 might be the D (6 bases). Germline assignment: CDR1 LNHDA and CDR2 SQIVND (reference sequence). The CDR3 totals 17 residues. Trimming cost V 3 bases and J 0 bases, with 17 bases left between them. The CDR3 nucleotides are TGTGCCAGTAGTATGCGGCCAGGGGCCGCCGCTAACTATGGCTACACCTTC. Encoded protein: CASSMRPGAAANYGYTF.

In its sample, this clone was seen a few times. V is TRBV15 and J is TRBJ1-5; D gene unclear. Germline V gene sequence: CDR1 LNHNV, CDR2 YYDKDF (reference sequence). CDR3 length: 14 residues. Trimming cost V 0 bases and J 9 bases, with 12 bases left between them. CDR3 residues: CATSRDRQVWPQHF. CDR3 DNA: TGTGCCACCAGCAGAGATCGGCAGGTTTGGCCCCAGCATTTT. Combining the CDR3 with reference TRBV15 and TRBJ1-5 gives the whole variable domain DAMVIQNPRYQVTQFGKPVTLSCSQTLNHNVMYWYQQKSSQAPKLLFHYYDKDFNNEADTPDNFQSRRPNTSFCFLDIRSPGLGDTAMYLCATSRDRQVWPQHFGDGTRLSIL.

This clone was observed a single time. J is TRBJ2-7 and V is TRBV30; perhaps D is TRBD1 or TRBD2 (6 bases each). V dropped 2 bases and J dropped 4 bases, with 12 bases sitting between them. This CDR3 is 13 amino acids long. Germline V CDR1 and CDR2: GTSNPN, SVGIG (reference sequence). In nucleotides, the CDR3 is TGTGCCTGGAGTAACTTAGGGGGGTACGAGCAGTACTTC. It translates to CAWSNLGGYEQYF.

The V gene is TRBV11-2, the J gene TRBJ2-2; D remains ambiguous. The CDR3 contains 14 residues. Germline V gene lookup returns CDR1 SGHAT and CDR2 FQNNGV. V was clipped by 2 bases and J by 7 bases, with 11 bases between them. For the CDR3, the DNA is TGTGCCAGCAGCTTAATAACAGTTGGCGGGGAGCTGTTTTTT. It translates to CASSLITVGGELFF.

This clone came up once. V usage is TRBV2 and J usage is TRBJ1-5, with 8 nucleotides matching TRBD1. Trimming at V came to 2 bases and at J to 5 bases, leaving 2 bases not matched to a gene. Germline CDR1 is SNHLY and CDR2 is FYNNEI. CDR3 size: 14 residues. CDR3 in amino acids: CASSEQGAYQPQHF. As DNA, the CDR3 is TGTGCCAGCAGTGAACAGGGGGCCTATCAGCCCCAGCATTTT.